This TCR beta chain stems from a study of cytomegalovirus exposure and HLA in healthy donors. Study in general: A subsequent analysis stated that the 100 to 150 validation repertoires were run on the same platform as the roughly 670 first-cohort repertoires.

With 7 bases removed from V and 5 bases from J, the gap between germline ends came to 11 bases. Looked up from germline, CDR1 is SNHLY and CDR2 is FYNNEI. The CDR3 runs 12 residues. Produced via immunoSEQ multiplex PCR; TCRdb's table is partial and in-frame only. The table shows about 200,000 clones, with 70% to 90% occurring only once. Study outcomes and limitations: Through in vitro validation, three CMV-associated chains were shown to be specific for CMV antigens. With high specificity and sensitivity, the classifier reportedly diagnosed cytomegalovirus status. A list of more than 150 TCR beta chains associated with cytomegalovirus was given.

Comments on this clone: The target antigen is unknown.

The source of this sequence is a young woman in good health and CMV-seronegative. Sequenced input: PBMCs. The gene calls are TRBV2 and TRBJ1-1; no clear D gene. The CDR3 is CASIVLGTEAFF. For the CDR3, the DNA is TGTGCCAGCATTGTACTTGGGACTGAAGCTTTCTTT.